What follows are 21 T cell receptor beta chains derived from one specimen sequenced in a study of shared clonotypes between healthy human individuals. The data were produced by immunoSEQ multiplex PCR, yet TCRdb's version contains in-frame clones alone and is incomplete. The data contain about 2.5 million clones, under 95% of them singletons. Sequenced input: naive CD4+ T cells from PBMCs. Noted subset: CD45RA+ positively selected. All receptors derive from a man younger than 30 in good health. Some clones in this sample may be carry-over from other donors' samples.

This clone was seen a single time. The chain links TRBV28 to TRBJ1-2; D remains ambiguous. The length of the CDR3 is 12 residues. Looked up from germline, CDR1 is MDHEN and CDR2 is SYDVKM. The ends were cut back, 6 bases at V and 5 bases at J, with 10 bases in the middle. DNA of the CDR3: TGTGCCAGCAGACCTAGAGGATATGGCTACACCTTC. As protein: CASRPRGYGYTF.

A word on this clone: An end of the junction does not agree with germline; a read error may underlie this. V and J are TRBV13 and TRBJ2-7; no definite D call. Germline CDR1 PRHDT, CDR2 FYEKMQ (reference sequence). The CDR3 length is 12 residues. CDR3 nucleotide sequence: TGTGCCAGCAGCCCCAGAGCCTCAAAGGTACAGTTC. Protein: CASSPRASKVQF.

The chain recombines TRBV28 with TRBJ1-3, with D possibly being TRBD1 (6 bases). The CDR3 contains 14 residues. Trimming took off 6 bases at V and 8 bases at J, with 17 bases between the two ends. Germline lookup yields CDR1 MDHEN and CDR2 SYDVKM. The CDR3 sequence is CASRQAGGGDTIYF. The CDR3 nucleotides read TGTGCCAGCAGGCAAGCGGGGGGCGGAGACACCATATATTTT.

CDR3 sequence (DNA): TGTGCCAGCAGCGTAGTCGTAGAGATGAACACTGAAGCTTTCTTT. Translation: CASSVVVEMNTEAFF. The V call is TRBV7-2, the J call TRBJ1-1; no reliable D call. The V gene lost 5 bases and the J gene lost 0 bases, with 13 bases spanning the gap. Germline assignment: CDR1 SGHTA and CDR2 FQGNSA. CDR3 length: 15 residues.

V and J are TRBV9 and TRBJ2-2; D might be TRBD1 (8 bases). The germline V gene encodes CDR1 SGDLS and CDR2 YYNGEE. Trimming shortened V by 4 bases and J by 6 bases, and 22 bases separated the two germline ends. The CDR3 sequence is 17 residues long. CDR3 sequence reads: CASSTRSGTGQSGELFF. CDR3 in DNA: TGTGCCAGCAGCACCCGAAGCGGGACAGGTCAGTCCGGGGAGCTGTTTTTT.

This clone was found once. The CDR3 reads CASSSDGDGYTF. DNA for the CDR3: TGCGCCAGCAGCTCGGACGGAGATGGCTACACCTTC. The rearrangement links TRBV5-1 to TRBJ1-2; D gene ambiguous. The V and J ends lost 3 bases and 6 bases respectively, with 9 bases between them. Germline-derived CDR1 and CDR2 are SGHRS and YFSETQ. This CDR3 spans 12 amino acids.

The V and J genes are TRBV29-1 and TRBJ1-1; D possibly corresponds to TRBD1 (6 bases). V shed 6 bases and J shed 1 base, with 9 bases lying between them. The CDR3 has 12 residues. CDR1 SQVTM and CDR2 ANQGSEA come from the germline V gene. The CDR3 region is CSVETGNTEAFF. DNA of the CDR3: TGCAGCGTAGAGACAGGGAACACTGAAGCTTTCTTT. Supplemented by reference TRBV29-1 and TRBJ1-1, the full variable domain reads SAVISQKPSRDICQRGTSLTIQCQVDSQVTMMFWYRQQPGQSLTLIATANQGSEATYESGFVIDKFPISRPNLTFSTLTVSNMSPEDSSIYLCSVETGNTEAFFGQGTRLTVV.

This chain links TRBV7-3 with TRBJ2-3, with a possible D match to TRBD2 (6 bases). V was cut by 2 bases and J by 6 bases, with 12 bases left in between. The CDR3 spans 14 residues. Germline V gives CDR1 SGHTA, CDR2 FQGTGA. CDR3 sequence: CASSLGGSVDTQYF. The CDR3 DNA reads TGTGCCAGCAGCTTAGGGGGGTCTGTGGATACGCAGTATTTT.

The gene calls are TRBV2 and TRBJ1-5; the D is unclear. The CDR3 covers 14 residues. From germline, CDR1 is SNHLY and CDR2 FYNNEI. V lost 4 bases, J lost 0 bases, and 7 bases lay in between. This CDR3 reads CASSALTSNQPQHF. The CDR3 region has the DNA TGTGCCAGCAGTGCATTAACTAGCAATCAGCCCCAGCATTTT. Filled out from reference TRBV2 and TRBJ1-5, the complete variable domain reads EPEVTQTPSHQVTQMGQEVILRCVPISNHLYFYWYRQILGQKVEFLVSFYNNEISEKSEIFDDQFSVERPDGSNFTLKIRSTKLEDSAMYFCASSALTSNQPQHFGDGTRLSIL.

This clone was found a few times. V and J are TRBV6-5 and TRBJ1-1, with TRBD1 as a possible D gene (5 bases). Looked up from germline, CDR1 is MNHEY and CDR2 is SVGAGI. Between the trimmed V and J ends, which lost 6 bases and 4 bases, there was a span of 9 bases. There are 12 residues in the CDR3. Here the CDR3 reads CASRRGTTEAFF. DNA of the CDR3: TGTGCCAGCAGACGAGGGACCACTGAAGCTTTCTTT.

The chain employs TRBV10-3 and TRBJ2-3, with D perhaps TRBD2 (5 bases). Germline V gene lookup returns CDR1 ENHRY and CDR2 SYGVKD. The V end was cut by 0 bases, the J end by 2 bases, with 12 bases between. The CDR3 covers 16 residues. The CDR3 DNA is TGTGCCATCAGTGAGTCGGCGACTACCCCCACAGATACGCAGTATTTT. As protein: CAISESATTPTDTQYF.

Concerning this clone: Other DNA variants within this sample encode the same CDR3. CDR3 sequence reads: CASSLTGGGYNEQFF. The CDR3 DNA is TGCGCCAGCAGCTTAACGGGTGGGGGCTACAATGAGCAGTTCTTC. The chain uses TRBV5-1 and TRBJ2-1, with D possibly being TRBD1 or TRBD2 (5 bases each). The CDR3 length is 15 residues. V lost 2 bases, J lost 3 bases, and 12 bases lay in between. Germline values: CDR1 SGHRS, CDR2 YFSETQ.

The rearrangement links TRBV5-8 to TRBJ1-3, with D possibly being TRBD1 (6 bases). V was pared by 0 bases and J by 2 bases, with 12 bases between. The CDR3 has 16 residues. Germline CDR1 is SGHTS and CDR2 is YDEGEE. The DNA of the CDR3 is TGTGCCAGCAGCTTGGGCCACAGGGCTGCTGGAAACACCATATATTTT. It is translated as CASSLGHRAAGNTIYF.

The chain uses TRBV5-4 and TRBJ2-5; TRBD1 matches 7 bases. CDR1 is SGHNT and CDR2 is YYREEE in the germline V gene (reference sequence). The CDR3 totals 15 residues. V was clipped by 4 bases and J by 2 bases; unmatched bases: 8. CDR3 residues: CASSRSGTAQETQYF. The CDR3 DNA reads TGTGCCAGCAGCCGGTCGGGGACAGCACAAGAGACCCAGTACTTC.

Points on this clone: The sample carries other DNA sequences with the same CDR3. The chain has TRBV7-2 and TRBJ2-7; TRBD2 matches at 10 bases. The CDR3 length is 14 residues. Germline assignment: CDR1 SGHTA and CDR2 FQGNSA. V shed 6 bases and J 2 bases; nucleotides not matched to a gene: 4. CDR3 loop: CASSSTSGTYEQYF. The CDR3 DNA reads as TGTGCCAGCAGTTCCACTAGCGGGACCTACGAGCAGTACTTC.

As regards this clone: Within the sample, other DNA sequences also encode this same CDR3. CDR3 protein: CASSLAGNSPLHF. The CDR3 coding sequence is TGTGCCAGCAGCTTAGCTGGGAATTCACCCCTCCACTTT. The V gene is TRBV7-9, the J gene TRBJ1-6; no clear D gene. Trimming removed 0 bases at V and 7 bases at J, with 4 bases between. CDR1 and CDR2 from the germline V gene are SEHNR and FQNEAQ (reference sequence). This CDR3 is 13 amino acids long.

This clone was seen more than once but under ten times. Other nucleotide sequences from this sample produce the same CDR3. V gene TRBV20-1 combines with J gene TRBJ1-2, with TRBD1 as a possible D gene (5 bases). Deletions cut 6 bases from V and 4 bases from J, with 9 bases between. The CDR3 loop spans 11 amino acids. The V gene's germline CDR1 is DFQATT and CDR2 SNEGSKA (reference sequence). CDR3 in DNA: TGCAGTGCACGGGGCGGCTATGGCTACACCTTC. Encoded protein: CSARGGYGYTF.

The chain combines TRBV28 with TRBJ2-7; the match to TRBD1 covers 7 bases. Per the germline V gene, CDR1 is MDHEN and CDR2 is SYDVKM. This CDR3 is built from 14 residues. V shed 8 bases and J 6 bases; nucleotides not matched to a gene: 13. CDR3 DNA sequence: TGTGCCAGCGGACGACAGGGCCACAACAGCGAGCAGTACTTC. Translating it yields CASGRQGHNSEQYF.

CDR3 loop: CASSNPPRLGGYTF. In DNA form, the CDR3 reads TGTGCCAGCAGCAACCCCCCCCGGTTAGGCGGCTACACCTTC. This rearrangement joins TRBV7-8 to TRBJ1-2; D is uncertain. The CDR3 has 14 residues. Trimming stripped 5 bases from V and 8 bases from J, with 18 bases between. From germline, CDR1 is SGHVS and CDR2 FQNEAQ. Using reference TRBV7-8 and TRBJ1-2 for the parts outside the CDR3, the full variable domain is GAGVSQSPRYKVAKRGQDVALRCDPISGHVSLFWYQQALGQGPEFLTYFQNEAQLDKSGLPSDRFFAERPEGSVSTLKIQRTQQEDSAVYLCASSNPPRLGGYTFGSGTRLTVV.

The V gene is TRBV19, the J gene TRBJ1-3; perhaps TRBD1 as D (6 bases). Germline loops: CDR1 LNHDA, CDR2 SQIVND (reference sequence). Trimming removed 8 bases from V and 4 bases from J, with 18 bases in between. The CDR3 is 15 residues long. The CDR3 sequence is CASHGYRERGNTIYF. CDR3 DNA: TGTGCCAGTCATGGCTACAGGGAGCGCGGAAACACCATATATTTT.

The chain uses TRBV4-1 and TRBJ2-3; TRBD2 matches 9 bases. The germline V gene encodes CDR1 MGHRA and CDR2 YSYEKL. This CDR3 has 15 residues. Unmatched junction bases numbered 2, after V lost 4 bases and J lost 0 bases. In DNA, the CDR3 is TGCGCCAGCAGCCTAACTAGCGGGAGCACAGATACGCAGTATTTT. This translates into CASSLTSGSTDTQYF.